These T cell receptor beta chains were read from a single sample in a study of T cell responses to AZD1222 COVID-19 vaccine. Clones were read by immunoSEQ multiplex PCR, and TCRdb kept only the in-frame ones, dropping some. Of some 120,000 clones listed, roughly 84% are singletons. Sequenced material: peripheral blood, taken on day 0 of AZD1222 vaccination. The receptors originated from an adult in good health. The CDR3 runs from the conserved cysteine through the conserved F or W. A D gene is named only where the DNA matches it firmly. Expanded clones are given a class, and other clones once, few, many or no size at all.

V gene,clone size,J gene,D gene,CDR3 DNA,CDR3 protein
TRBV1,.,TRBJ2-1,.,TGCACCAGCAGCCGGAGGGAGAGCTCCTACAATGAGCAGTTCTTC,CTSSRRESSYNEQFF
TRBV12-3/TRBV12-4,.,TRBJ2-7,.,TGTGCCAGCAGTTTGGGGCAGGGTTACGAGCAGTACTTC,CASSLGQGYEQYF
TRBV7-8,.,TRBJ1-1,.,TGTGCCAGCAGCTTAGTACAGATGAACACTGAAGCTTTCTTT,CASSLVQMNTEAFF
TRBV11-1,.,TRBJ1-5,.,TGTGCCAGCAGCTTAGGGAGTAGCAATCAGCCCCAGCATTTT,CASSLGSSNQPQHF
TRBV19,.,TRBJ2-1,.,TGTGCCAGTGCTGTAGCGGTCGCCTCCTACAATGAGCAGTTCTTC,CASAVAVASYNEQFF
TRBV6-5,.,TRBJ1-1,.,TGTGCCAGCAGTTACGGTGGGGGTTGGAACACTGAAGCTTTCTTT,CASSYGGGWNTEAFF
TRBV2,.,TRBJ1-2,.,TGTGCCAGCAGTGATTTCCTGGCTGGGTATGGCTACACCTTC,CASSDFLAGYGYTF
TRBV28,.,TRBJ1-1,.,TGTGCCAGCACTCTCGGCCAACCCGGTAGTAAGGCTTTCTTT,CASTLGQPGSKAFF
TRBV28,few,TRBJ2-7,TRBD1,TGTGCCAGCAGTTTAGAGGGGACAGGGAGGCCCTACGAGCAGTACTTC,CASSLEGTGRPYEQYF
TRBV5-1,.,TRBJ2-3,.,TGCGCCAGCAGCGGGGGGCGAGGCACAGATACGCAGTATTTT,CASSGGRGTDTQYF
TRBV6-2/TRBV6-3,few,TRBJ2-5,.,TGTGCCAGCAGTTACTCCGCGGAGACCCAGTACTTC,CASSYSAETQYF
TRBV19,.,TRBJ2-1,TRBD1,TGTGCCAGTTCCGACCCGGGACAGGGGGTAAATGAGCAGTTCTTC,CASSDPGQGVNEQFF
TRBV5-1,.,TRBJ2-7,TRBD2,TGCGCCAGCAGCTTGGGACTAGCGGCGGTAACGCCCTACGAGCAGTACTTC,CASSLGLAAVTPYEQYF
TRBV3-1/TRBV3-2,.,TRBJ1-5,TRBD1,TGTGCCAGCAGCCAGGGACAGGGTTTTAATCAGCCCCAGCATTTT,CASSQGQGFNQPQHF
TRBV18,.,TRBJ1-4,.,TGTGCCAGCTCCCCCTCCGCAACTAATGAAAAACTGTTTTTT,CASSPSATNEKLFF
TRBV5-1,once,TRBJ2-7,.,TGCGCCAGCAGCTGGGCGGGTCGCGCGACCGGCTACGAGCAGTACTTC,CASSWAGRATGYEQYF
TRBV7-2,.,TRBJ2-1,.,TGTGCCAGCAGCTTAGCGACAGCTAGCTCCTACAATGAGCAGTTCTTC,CASSLATASSYNEQFF
TRBV7-9,.,TRBJ1-2,.,TGTGCCAGCAGCTTAAGGGGGACCATTAACTATGGCTACACCTTC,CASSLRGTINYGYTF
TRBV7-2,.,TRBJ2-5,.,TGTGCCAGCAGCTCCGTACAGGGACGGTACCAAGAGACCCAGTACTTC,CASSSVQGRYQETQYF
TRBV6-6,.,TRBJ1-4,TRBD1,TGTGCCAGCAGGATGCCGGGACAGGGGAATGAAAAACTGTTTTTT,CASRMPGQGNEKLFF
TRBV4-3,.,TRBJ2-3,TRBD1,TGCGCCAGCAGCCAAAGGGGGCAGTCCAGCACAGATACGCAGTATTTT,CASSQRGQSSTDTQYF
TRBV12-3/TRBV12-4,.,TRBJ1-5,TRBD1,TGTGCCAGCACCTTCACAGGGGATCAGCCCCAGCATTTT,CASTFTGDQPQHF
TRBV7-2,.,TRBJ2-5,.,TGTGCCAGCAGCTTAGTACAGAACCAAGAGACCCAGTACTTC,CASSLVQNQETQYF
TRBV6-2/TRBV6-3,once,TRBJ1-5,TRBD1,TGTGCCAGCAGTTACAGGGGGCTAAGCAATCAGCCCCAGCATTTT,CASSYRGLSNQPQHF
TRBV7-2,.,TRBJ1-1,TRBD1,TGTGCCAGCAGCTTCGACAGGGGGAGCACTGAAGCTTTCTTT,CASSFDRGSTEAFF
TRBV6-6,.,TRBJ1-2,.,TGTGCCTCCTGGGACGGAGTTTTCCATGGCTACACCTTC,CASWDGVFHGYTF
TRBV19,.,TRBJ2-1,TRBD2,TGTGCCAGTAGCGTGACTAGCGGGAGGAGCAATGAGCAGTTCTTC,CASSVTSGRSNEQFF
TRBV7-9,few,TRBJ1-6,.,TGTGCCAGCACCGAGGGGGGATTACCCAATTCACCCCTCCACTTT,CASTEGGLPNSPLHF
TRBV7-2,.,TRBJ2-1,.,TGTGCCAGCAGCAAGGGGATAAGGGACAATGAGCAGTTCTTC,CASSKGIRDNEQFF
TRBV10-1,once,TRBJ1-6,.,TGCGCCAGCATGAATTGGACTTCACCCCTCCACTTT,CASMNWTSPLHF
TRBV7-9,.,TRBJ2-3,.,TGTGCCAGCAGCTTACTCGGCACCTTCACAGATACGCAGTATTTT,CASSLLGTFTDTQYF
TRBV6-6,once,TRBJ1-2,TRBD1,TGTGCCAGCAGTCAAATCGAGACAGGGGGGAGTACCTATGGCTACACCTTC,CASSQIETGGSTYGYTF
TRBV18,.,TRBJ1-1,.,TGTGCCAGCTCACAGGACGGATCGAACACTGAAGCTTTCTTT,CASSQDGSNTEAFF
TRBV5-1,.,TRBJ2-7,.,TGCGCCAGCGGAACAGGGTATGAGCAGTACTTC,CASGTGYEQYF
TRBV9,few,TRBJ2-7,.,TGTGCCAGCAGCCCCTCCAGGCCGCCCTACGAGCAGTACTTC,CASSPSRPPYEQYF
TRBV6-2/TRBV6-3,.,TRBJ1-5,.,TGTGCCAGCAGTTACGGTCGAGGGTTTGGCAATCAGCCCCAGCATTTT,CASSYGRGFGNQPQHF
TRBV9,.,TRBJ1-6,TRBD1,TGTGCCAGCAGCCCTCGGGACAGGTTGGCTTCACCCCTCCACTTT,CASSPRDRLASPLHF
TRBV3-1/TRBV3-2,.,TRBJ1-1,.,TGTGCCAGCAGCCAAGTGGGGGGGAACACTGAAGCTTTCTTT,CASSQVGGNTEAFF
TRBV9,few,TRBJ2-1,.,TGTGCCAGCAGCGCCACAGGGAACACCATCTCCTACAATGAGCAGTTCTTC,CASSATGNTISYNEQFF
TRBV7-9,.,TRBJ1-6,.,TGTGCCAGCAGCCTAATGGGGTCACCCCTCCACTTT,CASSLMGSPLHF
TRBV5-3,.,TRBJ2-5,.,TGTGCCAGAAGCCTGAACGACACTTTCCAAGAGACCCAGTACTTC,CARSLNDTFQETQYF
TRBV10-3,.,TRBJ2-4,.,TGTGCCATCAGTGGGCAGGTCGTAGCCAAAAACATTCAGTACTTC,CAISGQVVAKNIQYF
TRBV10-1,.,TRBJ1-2,.,TGCGCCAGCACCCCCCACCAAGGGGTTGACTATGGCTACACCTTC,CASTPHQGVDYGYTF
TRBV28,.,TRBJ1-6,TRBD1,TGTGCCAGCAGGAGATGGGGACAGGAGAATTCACCCCTCCACTTT,CASRRWGQENSPLHF
TRBV27,.,TRBJ1-1,TRBD1,TGTGCCAGCAGTTTACTAACGCCAGGGGGGAACACTGAAGCTTTCTTT,CASSLLTPGGNTEAFF
TRBV6-5,once,TRBJ1-3,.,TGTGCCAGCACCAACTCTGGAAACACCATATATTTT,CASTNSGNTIYF
TRBV5-1,once,TRBJ2-7,.,TGCGCCAGCAGCTCCTCGGGACTCCTCTCCTACGAGCAGTACTTC,CASSSSGLLSYEQYF
TRBV6-2/TRBV6-3,.,TRBJ2-1,.,TGTGCCAGCAGTTACGTCCTGGCGGACAATGAGCAGTTCTTC,CASSYVLADNEQFF
TRBV27,.,TRBJ2-7,.,TGTGCCAGCCGCCGGGACGGGAATTACGAGCAGTACTTC,CASRRDGNYEQYF
TRBV15,.,TRBJ2-3,.,TGTGCCACCAGCACGCCAGGGACAGATACGCAGTATTTT,CATSTPGTDTQYF
TRBV21-1,once,TRBJ1-3,.,TGTGCCAGCAGCAAAGCAAGGGAGCGTGGAAACACCATATATTTT,CASSKARERGNTIYF
TRBV7-9,.,TRBJ1-1,TRBD1,TGTGCCAGCAGCCCACAACAGGGGGCCGGCGCTTTCTTT,CASSPQQGAGAFF
TRBV7-6,.,TRBJ1-1,.,TGTGCCAGCAGCTTCTTAGGCCAGAACACTGAAGCTTTCTTT,CASSFLGQNTEAFF
TRBV19,.,TRBJ1-2,.,TGTGCCAGTTCGGGGAACTATGGCTACACCTTC,CASSGNYGYTF
TRBV6-5,.,TRBJ1-3,.,TGTGCCAGCGGTCATCGGGGAGTAAATGGAAACACCATATATTTT,CASGHRGVNGNTIYF